The rows below give T cell receptor beta chains drawn from one sample of a study of blood T cells in healthy people across ages. TCRdb recomputed calls from the 5' RACE reads with MiXCR, one row per CDR3 protein. The sample has fewer than 1,000,000 distinct CDR3 sequences, about 45% seen once. Sequencing used blood. The origin of the receptors is a man aged 80 or over in good health. Both conserved end residues are trimmed from each CDR3.

v_gene	CDR3aa
TRBV29-1	SVGAGTMNSPLH
TRBV7-2	ASSPQVNTEAF
TRBV7-2	ASSMGQTLVHEQY
TRBV3-1	ASSQFSAGELF
TRBV12-3/TRBV12-4	ASSAGGGSPLH
TRBV3-1	ASSQESRDRGYEQY
TRBV6-2/TRBV6-3	ASSYRFAEAF
TRBV7-6	ASSFGFGRTEAGTEAF
TRBV20-1	SAPRSGYNEQF
TRBV11-2	ASSLYKGAGYEQY
TRBV9	ASSVNLQDEKLF
TRBV19	ASSILASGANVLT
TRBV10-3	AISSVSGGSYNEQY
TRBV7-2	ASSLVFGVGGETRY
TRBV5-1	ASSLISGTYVLT
TRBV12-3/TRBV12-4	ASSLSSVLTEGIQY
TRBV7-9	ASSPRGLTWEQY
TRBV24-1	ATGQGANTGELF
TRBV14	ASSQGLAGHNEQF
TRBV4-3	ASSPQAGGAYYEQY
TRBV20-1	SASVGGGGDGYT
TRBV4-2	ASSPRRLAGEQY
TRBV7-2	ASSQPGREFYGYT
TRBV20-1	SGPWGVSNEQF
TRBV12-3/TRBV12-4	ASKRIVTGRSGTEAF
TRBV9	ASSVDPSGGTDTQY
TRBV5-6	ASSLGGSLNIQY
TRBV20-1	SAPTGGDVNEQY
TRBV28	ASGVVEGSLF
TRBV7-3	ASSTTEDRQETQY
TRBV25-1	ASRPSGQGKSPLH
TRBV29-1	SVAVANYNEQF
TRBV12-3/TRBV12-4	ASSSLFPDTQY
TRBV7-2	ASSSVTSGLRDEQF
TRBV20-1	SARNREYGYT
TRBV20-1	SAGEFKGAQFEQF
TRBV4-1	ASSYMGGSEREQF
TRBV29-1	SALTTSGYNEQL
TRBV13	ASSLQGRRYGYT
TRBV2	ASGDRVPNTQY
TRBV4-2	ASSQDPTSGSYEQY
TRBV20-1	SAQTSGRAGPYNEQF
TRBV9	ASSAGGTSYEQY
TRBV25-1	ASSVPGMETQY
TRBV20-1	SARDQSWLAGVETQY
TRBV20-1	SAPGGKPYNNQPQH
TRBV19	ASKDRDLAKNIQY
TRBV20-1	SARVGPNNSPLH
TRBV29-1	SVATRQGHSNQPQH
TRBV25-1	ASSASTRGNEQF
TRBV10-3	AIRQGLESNQPQH